Shown below are 3 T cell receptor beta chains from a single sample sequenced in a study of cytomegalovirus exposure and HLA in healthy donors. PCR used 60 Vbeta primers and 13 Jbeta primers. The assay was immunoSEQ multiplex PCR, and TCRdb's table has in-frame clones only and misses some. The table includes some 130,000 clones, around 63% detected once. Sample: PBMCs. The receptors originated from a human donor in good health.

The chain has TRBV7-9 and TRBJ2-3, with TRBD2 identical over 12 bases. Germline CDR1 SEHNR, CDR2 FQNEAQ (reference sequence). The CDR3 extends over 18 amino acids. The V and J ends lost 5 bases and 4 bases, in that order; junction bases with no gene match: 13. Here the CDR3 reads CASSRLPGLAGTSDTQYF. The CDR3 DNA reads TGTGCCAGCAGCCGACTGCCCGGACTAGCGGGAACGTCAGATACGCAGTATTTT.

This chain uses TRBV19 with TRBJ1-4; maybe TRBD1 (6 bases). The germline V gene has CDR1 LNHDA and CDR2 SQIVND (reference sequence). V was shortened by 5 bases and J by 3 bases, with 13 bases between the two germline ends. There are 15 residues in the CDR3. The CDR3 spells CASSFRGFANEKLFF. CDR3 DNA: TGTGCCAGTAGTTTCAGGGGTTTCGCTAATGAAAAACTGTTTTTT.

This chain uses TRBV7-9 with TRBJ2-3; possibly TRBD2 for D (6 bases). The ends were cut back, 5 bases at V and 5 bases at J, with 17 bases in the middle. CDR1 and CDR2 (germline): SEHNR, FQNEAQ (reference sequence). This CDR3 has 15 residues. The CDR3 DNA is TGTGCCAGCAGCCTAATCGGGACTGCGGGAGATACGCAGTATTTT. Its translation: CASSLIGTAGDTQYF.